Included here is one T cell receptor beta chain sequence, with context. J lost 3 bases, V lost 1 base, and 8 bases had no gene match. The CDR3 covers 16 residues. The germline V gene encodes CDR1 MDHEN and CDR2 SYDVKM. Clinical history reported by participants formed the basis on which cohorts were assigned. In the authors' methods: Amplification of reference gene primers provided the estimated nucleated cell counts. The assay was immunoSEQ multiplex PCR, and TCRdb's table has in-frame clones only and misses some. V and J calls and clone size are given by that table; D and trimming were obtained from the DNA. The sample has over 300,000 clones, 86% seen once. The sample belongs to a study of blood T cell repertoires in COVID-19. Study in general: The samples span acute and convalescent COVID-19 from the United States, Italy and Spain. The analysed material was cDNA or gDNA that came from T cells, B-cell-depleted T cells, or PBMCs.

The specimen was PBMCs or T cells enriched from blood (not recorded which). The chain has TRBV28 and TRBJ1-1, with 7 bases fitting TRBD1. The sequence derives from a young woman who had recovered from COVID-19. The CDR3 here is CASSLSEGAQDTEAFF. Written as DNA, the CDR3 is TGTGCCAGCAGTTTATCCGAGGGGGCGCAGGACACTGAAGCTTTCTTT.